Listed here is a single T cell receptor beta chain. Only in-frame clones appear in the TCRdb table, and some are missing; sequencing was by immunoSEQ multiplex PCR. Of a few hundred thousand clones listed, roughly 87% are singletons. The sample is drawn from a study of blood T cell repertoires in COVID-19. Study-wide background: The United States, Italy and Spain provided the acute and convalescent COVID-19 samples. PBMCs, B-cell-depleted T cells, or T cells provided the cDNA or gDNA that made up the material.

Sample: PBMCs or T cells enriched from blood (not recorded which). This TCR derives from a woman aged 25 to 45 who had recovered from COVID-19.

The CDR3 is CASSLIGQGSTDTQYF. In nucleotides, the CDR3 is TGTGCCAGCAGTTTAATTGGACAGGGTAGCACAGATACGCAGTATTTT. The J gene is TRBJ2-3, the V gene TRBV27; 8 bases match TRBD1. The V segment lost 2 bases and the J segment 0 bases; nucleotides outside the gene matches: 4. The CDR3 extends over 16 amino acids. Germline lookup yields CDR1 MNHEY and CDR2 SMNVEV (reference sequence).